This TCR beta chain was identified during a study of cytomegalovirus exposure and HLA in healthy donors. A multiplex PCR was run with 60 Vbeta primers and 13 Jbeta primers. Per the original methods: A follow-up analysis tallied around 80 million unique TCR beta chains, roughly 11 million shared. The table came from immunoSEQ multiplex PCR; TCRdb's copy has only in-frame clones and leaves some out. That table is the source of V, J and clone size, and D and trimming were worked out from the DNA. The repertoire holds roughly 150,000 clones, 70% seen once, with roughly 1.9% in the top ten. V gave up 5 bases and J gave up 5 bases, with 21 bases separating them. Germline lookup yields CDR1 SGHAT and CDR2 FQNNGV. This CDR3 contains 16 residues. Study-wide points: A later analysis reportedly found fewer N-insertions in an Asian-associated ancestry cluster than the roughly 670-donor mean. A later analysis revealed that TCR association rates differed between HLA loci, peaking at DRB1 and bottoming out at HLA-C.

A remark on this clone: What it binds is unknown.

The sequenced sample consisted of PBMCs. The genes are TRBV11-2 and TRBJ2-5, with D perhaps TRBD2 (6 bases). The receptor comes from a woman between 55 and 75 years old in good health and CMV-seropositive. The CDR3 coding sequence is TGTGCCAGCAGCCATCGACGAACCCCGGAGGGTGAGACCCAGTACTTC. This encodes CASSHRRTPEGETQYF.